This T cell receptor beta chain was documented in a study of shared clonotypes between healthy human individuals. Study-wide context: With ages of 18 to 49, the donors were two women and a few men. The study used three CD4 naive, three CD4 memory, two CD8 naive and one CD8 memory plate per donor. Study-wide points: Clonotypes which were not shared had lower generation probabilities than clonotypes that all four donors shared.

V was clipped by 4 bases and J by 3 bases, with 13 bases between them. Germline assignment: CDR1 SGDLS and CDR2 YYNGEE. The CDR3 has 15 amino acids. Concerning this clone itself: Its specificity is unknown.

For sorted subsets, approximately 180 ng DNA per replicate equaled tens of thousands of T cell genomes. Sequencing used immunoSEQ multiplex PCR; TCRdb keeps in-frame clones, though not all of them. This table has about 670,000 clones, 60% to 80% appearing once. V gene TRBV9 combines with J gene TRBJ2-2, with D perhaps TRBD1 or TRBD2 (5 bases each). The source is a woman in her twenties or thirties in good health. The sequencing sample was made of memory CD4+ T cells sorted from blood. This sample's subset: CD45RA-negative fraction. The CDR3 DNA sequence: TGTGCCAGCAGCTCGGGGCCTCTGGACACCGGGGAGCTGTTTTTT. Translating it yields CASSSGPLDTGELFF. Drawing the rest from reference TRBV9 and TRBJ2-2, the complete variable domain is DSGVTQTPKHLITATGQRVTLRCSPRSGDLSVYWYQQSLDQGLQFLIQYYNGEERAKGNILERFSAQQFPDLHSELNLSSLELGDSALYFCASSSGPLDTGELFFGEGSRLTVL.